The source of this T cell receptor (beta chain) is a study of T cells after yellow fever vaccination. This clonotype was counted between two and nine times. The antigen is not known. With 5 bases removed from V and 2 bases from J, the gap between germline ends came to 9 bases. This CDR3 region has 13 residues. Germline V lookup: CDR1 SEHNR, CDR2 FQNEAQ (reference sequence). The study's findings and limits: Reappearance after the booster was seen for most primary-vaccination clones, at 95% to 97% CD4 and 75% to 90% CD8.

One entry per CDR3 protein results from TCRdb running MiXCR on the 5' RACE reads. The sample has 150,000 to 200,000 distinct CDR3 sequences, roughly 9% seen once. The chain uses TRBV7-9 and TRBJ1-1, with no clear D. The material sequenced was CD8+ T cells sorted from PBMCs, taken 45 days after the yellow fever booster vaccination. The receptor comes from a man younger than 35 who received the YFV17D yellow fever vaccine. This chain's CDR3 is CASSPPSNTEAFF. CDR3 DNA sequence: TGTGCCAGCAGCCCCCCCAGTAACACTGAAGCTTTCTTT.